The present TCR beta chain was sequenced within a study of human T cells and chemical hapten exposure. Study background: The cohort included alopecia areata under or over 50% scalp, totalis and universalis. The study, taken as a whole, reports: TCRs above 1 in 1000 frequency stayed constant with DPC sensitization.

This clonotype was detected many times. The antigen remains unidentified. TCRdb independently ran MiXCR on the RACE reads; one entry per CDR3 protein. The sample lists around 95,000 distinct CDR3 sequences, about 10% occurring once. Regarding time point: pre-sensitization, week 0. Treatment defined: therapeutic diphenylcyclopropenone sensitization with weekly scalp DPC. At every patch-test visit, blood was drawn before the patch test was applied. V dropped 4 bases and J dropped 5 bases, with 17 bases sitting between them. The CDR3 extends over 15 amino acids. The chain joins TRBV12-3 or TRBV12-4 to TRBJ1-2; tentative D call: TRBD1 (5 bases). This TCR was recovered from a woman in her fifties or sixties with alopecia areata. Some clones in this sample may be carry-over from other donors' samples. The material sequenced was whole blood, taken in connection with sensitization to the hapten diphenylcyclopropenone (DPC). DNA for the CDR3: TGTGCCAGCAGTTCCTACATGGGACGGACGTATGGCTACACCTTC. It codes for CASSSYMGRTYGYTF.